One T cell receptor (beta chain) is described in this entry. Its cognate antigen is unknown. Trimming took 4 bases from V and 4 from J, leaving 16 bases between them. Germline CDR1 SGHAT, CDR2 FQNNGV. This CDR3 comprises 16 residues. The data stem from a study of long-term antiretroviral therapy in people with HIV. Whole-study findings and limits: Blood obtained between about 2004 and 2017 may reflect older ART regimens.

Researchers ran immunoSEQ v3.0 at survey level. Produced via immunoSEQ multiplex PCR; TCRdb's table is partial and in-frame only. The sample carries about 20,000 clones, around 84% recorded once. V gene TRBV11-2 combines with J gene TRBJ1-4, with TRBD1 as a possible D gene (5 bases). This clonotype was sampled from a woman aged 50 to 60 with HIV. Sample: unsorted PBMCs, taken 1.9 years after starting antiretroviral therapy. The CDR3 sequence is CASSSLGGRSNEKLFF. The CDR3 DNA is TGTGCCAGCAGCTCCCTCGGGGGACGGAGTAATGAAAAACTGTTTTTT.